Sequencing of this T cell receptor (beta chain) was carried out in a study of control samples from healthy donors and cancer patients. This CDR3 is built from 12 residues. Germline-derived CDR1 and CDR2 are SGHDT and YYEEEE. V lost 4 bases to trimming and J lost 7 bases, with 8 bases between them. Measured with immunoSEQ multiplex PCR; TCRdb has only the in-frame clones, and not every one. The data show 57,000 or so clones, around 90% seen once. This chain uses TRBV5-6 with TRBJ2-2; D is unresolved. The receptor was isolated from a man aged 55 to 70 with colorectal cancer. The sample comprised PBMCs. CDR3 loop: CASSPLYGELFF. The CDR3 DNA sequence: TGTGCCAGCAGCCCCCTATACGGGGAGCTGTTTTTT.